Following are 31 T cell receptor beta chains from one sample sequenced in a study of cytomegalovirus exposure and HLA in healthy donors (dated by TCRdb to the late 2010s). Library preparation was by the immunoSEQ multiplex PCR assay. The multiplex PCR relied on a mix of 60 forward primers for TCR Vbeta segments and 13 reverse primers for TCR Jbeta segments. In TCRdb, the immuneACCESS table is reduced to in-frame sequences with V and J assigned. These tables do not hold every clone; where another copy was compared, an unresolved V gene accounts for under half, and the others remain unexplained. Counted in this sample were roughly 200,000 clones; around 80% of them appeared once. In total, the top ten clones hold more than 5% of the sample. Sequencing was done on a sample of PBMCs. The receptors were sampled from a man aged 40-49 years in good health and CMV-seronegative.

The V gene is TRBV19, the J gene TRBJ1-4; the match to TRBD1 covers 8 bases. The trim removed 5 bases at V and 1 base at J, leaving 6 bases unmatched. This CDR3 is built from 16 residues. CDR1 is LNHDA, CDR2 SQIVND, per germline (reference sequence). The CDR3 region is CASSSQGALTNEKLFF. The CDR3 DNA follows: TGTGCCAGTAGTTCTCAGGGGGCTTTAACTAATGAAAAACTGTTTTTT.

V is TRBV7-3 and J is TRBJ2-5, with 7 bases identical to TRBD2. Looked up from germline, CDR1 is SGHTA and CDR2 is FQGTGA. This CDR3 is 13 amino acids long. The J segment lost 5 bases and the V segment lost 6 bases, leaving 6 bases of the junction unmatched. For the CDR3, the DNA is TGTGCCAGCAGTTCTAGCGGTGGGGAGACCCAGTACTTC. It encodes CASSSSGGETQYF.

The chain combines TRBV18 with TRBJ2-6; 7 bases fit TRBD1. V shed 3 bases, J shed 14 bases, and the junction held 7 bases outside the gene matches. The V gene's germline CDR1 is KGHSH and CDR2 LQKENI. This CDR3 region has 13 residues. This chain's CDR3 is CASSPTRQGFLTF. In DNA, the CDR3 is TGTGCCAGCTCACCTACAAGACAGGGATTCCTGACTTTC. Filled out from reference TRBV18 and TRBJ2-6, the complete variable domain reads NAGVMQNPRHLVRRRGQEARLRCSPMKGHSHVYWYRQLPEEGLKFMVYLQKENIIDESGMPKERFSAEFPKEGPSILRIQQVVRGDSAAYFCASSPTRQGFLTFGAGSRLTVL.

The V and J genes are TRBV21-1 and TRBJ2-3; the table's D call, TRBD2, has no DNA check behind it. TRBV21-1 is termed a pseudogene. The CDR3 length is 16 residues. The CDR3 spells CASSKDVRGDTDTQYF. The CDR3 DNA sequence: TGTGCCAGCAGCAAAGATGTACGGGGTGACACAGATACGCAGTATTTT.

The genes are TRBV5-4 and TRBJ2-1; 13 nucleotides line up with TRBD2. The CDR3 loop spans 15 amino acids. Per germline, CDR1 SGHNT and CDR2 YYREEE (reference sequence). V lost 4 bases to trimming and J lost 9 bases; unmatched junction nucleotides: 7. The CDR3 DNA reads TGTGCCAGCAGCCAACTAGCGGGGGGGCAGATTGAGCAGTTCTTC. It translates to CASSQLAGGQIEQFF.

This clone was counted only a few times. V gene TRBV18 combines with J gene TRBJ1-2; D is possibly TRBD1 (6 bases). The V end lost 3 bases, the J end lost 5 bases, and 10 bases lay between the germline ends. From germline, CDR1 is KGHSH and CDR2 LQKENI. The CDR3 totals 13 residues. The CDR3 DNA follows: TGTGCCAGCTCACCTACAGGGTTATATGGCTACACCTTC. Its translation is CASSPTGLYGYTF.

This chain joins TRBV9 and TRBJ2-1; 13 bases map to TRBD2. Trimming cost V 4 bases and J 12 bases; bases outside gene matches: 7. This CDR3 contains 14 residues. Germline assignment: CDR1 SGDLS and CDR2 YYNGEE. CDR3 bases: TGTGCCAGCAGCTCCTCCGGGACTAGCGGGGCGCAGTTCTTC. Its protein is CASSSSGTSGAQFF.

The rearrangement links TRBV5-1 to TRBJ2-5, with 7 bases identical to TRBD1. The CDR3 totals 15 residues. V was clipped by 4 bases and J by 5 bases; unmatched bases: 11. Germline lookup yields CDR1 SGHRS and CDR2 YFSETQ. The CDR3, as DNA: TGCGCCAGCAGCCCCCGACAGGGCTTTAGGGAGACCCAGTACTTC. The encoded protein is CASSPRQGFRETQYF.

A few counts support this clone. This chain connects TRBV5-4 to TRBJ2-1, with D perhaps matching TRBD2 (6 bases). The CDR3 consists of 16 residues. Germline CDR1 SGHNT, CDR2 YYREEE (reference sequence). The V end was cut by 3 bases, the J end by 13 bases, with 26 bases between. The CDR3 is CASSSGLATDDWPQFF. For the CDR3, the DNA is TGTGCCAGCAGCTCGGGACTGGCCACAGACGACTGGCCACAGTTCTTC. Variable domain in full (rest from reference TRBV5-4 and TRBJ2-1): ETGVTQSPTHLIKTRGQQVTLRCSSQSGHNTVSWYQQALGQGPQFIFQYYREEENGRGNFPPRFSGLQFPNYSSELNVNALELDDSALYLCASSSGLATDDWPQFFGPGTRLTVL.

The J gene is TRBJ1-5, the V gene TRBV10-1; 10 positions match TRBD1. The germline V gene has CDR1 WNHNN and CDR2 SYGVQD (reference sequence). The ends lost 5 bases at V and 7 bases at J; junction bases unmatched: 14. The CDR3 spans 17 residues. CDR3 DNA sequence: TGCGCCAGCAGTTCGACTAGGGACAGGGGCCCGTTGCAGCCCCAGCATTTT. Translation: CASSSTRDRGPLQPQHF.

The V call is TRBV7-9, the J call TRBJ1-5; 7 bases line up with TRBD1. The CDR3 is 15 amino acids. J gave up 6 bases and V 5 bases, and 10 bases lay outside the gene matches. Germline lookup yields CDR1 SEHNR and CDR2 FQNEAQ (reference sequence). CDR3 coding DNA: TGTGCCAGCAGCCGAGGCACAGGGGAATTTCAGCCCCAGCATTTT. Residues: CASSRGTGEFQPQHF.

Turning to this clone: In the same sample, other DNA sequences code for this CDR3. The CDR3 spells CASSPGGTDTQYF. The CDR3 coding sequence is TGTGCCAGCTCCCCGGGAGGGACAGATACGCAGTATTTT. The chain joins TRBV18 to TRBJ2-3; the match to TRBD2 covers 8 bases. Unmatched junction bases numbered 2, after V lost 6 bases and J lost 3 bases. Per germline, CDR1 KGHSH and CDR2 LQKENI. The CDR3 extends over 13 amino acids.

This clone appeared a few times. The chain joins TRBV4-3 to TRBJ2-1, with 8 bases that match TRBD2. CDR1 is LGHNA and CDR2 is YSLEER in the germline V gene. Trimming at V came to 10 bases and at J to 3 bases, leaving 17 bases not matched to a gene. This CDR3 comprises 17 residues. The CDR3 nucleotides read TGCGCCATCCGGGGGCTAGCGGGCCTAACGGGCTACAATGAGCAGTTCTTC. It translates to CAIRGLAGLTGYNEQFF.

The V call is TRBV10-3, the J call TRBJ2-3; TRBD2 might be the D (6 bases). This CDR3 is built from 15 residues. The germline gives CDR1 ENHRY, CDR2 SYGVKD. V was clipped by 2 bases and J by 1 base, with 10 bases between them. The CDR3 spells CAISEGGAGTDTQYF. The CDR3 bases are TGTGCCATCAGTGAGGGCGGGGCGGGCACAGATACGCAGTATTTT.

This chain joins TRBV25-1 and TRBJ2-1; the D is unclear. The CDR3 is 11 residues long. Germline V gives CDR1 MGHDK, CDR2 SYGVNS. Trimming pared 7 bases from V and 5 bases from J, leaving 6 bases between. The CDR3 is CASIIHNEQFF. The CDR3 nucleotides are TGTGCCAGCATAATTCACAATGAGCAGTTCTTC.

J is TRBJ2-6 and V is TRBV29-1, with D possibly being TRBD1 (5 bases). CDR1 SQVTM and CDR2 ANQGSEA come from the germline V gene. The V gene lost 3 bases and the J gene lost 0 bases, with 9 bases spanning the gap. The CDR3 sequence is 15 residues long. The chain's CDR3 is CSVDDSLSGANVLTF. As DNA, the CDR3 is TGCAGCGTTGATGACAGCCTCTCTGGGGCCAACGTCCTGACTTTC.

The V call is TRBV9, the J call TRBJ2-1; 10 bases map to TRBD1. The CDR3 loop spans 16 amino acids. Germline V CDR1 and CDR2: SGDLS, YYNGEE. V lost 3 bases, J lost 1 base, and 4 bases stayed unmatched. CDR3 bases: TGTGCCAGCAGCGCGACAGGGGGCGCGTCCTACAATGAGCAGTTCTTC. Its protein is CASSATGGASYNEQFF.

This chain joins TRBV18 and TRBJ2-3; 7 nucleotides match TRBD2. The trim removed 1 base at V and 8 bases at J, leaving 12 bases unmatched. The length of the CDR3 is 16 residues. In germline, CDR1 is KGHSH, CDR2 LQKENI. CDR3 sequence: CASSPQLAVRPPTQYF. The CDR3 DNA follows: TGTGCCAGCTCACCACAGCTAGCGGTCCGACCCCCTACGCAGTATTTT.

The rearrangement uses TRBV5-4 and TRBJ2-3; the match to TRBD1 covers 9 bases. The V gene's germline CDR1 is SGHNT and CDR2 YYREEE (reference sequence). This CDR3 contains 15 residues. The V segment lost 5 bases and the J segment 0 bases; nucleotides outside the gene matches: 4. CDR3 protein: CASRRTGVSTDTQYF. Written as DNA, the CDR3 is TGTGCCAGCAGAAGGACAGGGGTTAGCACAGATACGCAGTATTTT.

The V gene is TRBV5-1, the J gene TRBJ1-1, with unresolved D. This CDR3 is built from 13 residues. V was cut by 0 bases and J by 4 bases, with 7 bases left in between. The germline CDR1 and CDR2 sequences are SGHRS and YFSETQ. CDR3 coding DNA: TGCGCCAGCAGCTTGGAATCGGTCACTGAAGCTTTCTTT. Amino acid sequence: CASSLESVTEAFF.

J is TRBJ2-1 and V is TRBV7-3, with 8 bases that match TRBD2. Germline-derived CDR1 and CDR2 are SGHTA and FQGTGA. This CDR3 spans 15 amino acids. V lost 0 bases, J lost 8 bases, and 6 bases stayed unmatched. CDR3 nucleotide sequence: TGTGCCAGCAGCTTAACTAGCGGGAATCCCGATGAGCAGTTCTTC. It codes for CASSLTSGNPDEQFF.

This clone came up a few times. The rearrangement uses TRBV18 and TRBJ2-1; the match to TRBD2 covers 8 bases. This CDR3 has 14 residues. After removal of 4 bases from V and 8 bases from J, the junction contained 7 bases not matched to a gene. The germline CDR1 and CDR2 sequences are KGHSH and LQKENI. CDR3: CASSLSGTSDEQFF. CDR3 nucleotide sequence: TGTGCCAGCTCACTTTCCGGGACTAGTGATGAGCAGTTCTTC. The full variable domain, completed using reference TRBV18 and TRBJ2-1, is NAGVMQNPRHLVRRRGQEARLRCSPMKGHSHVYWYRQLPEEGLKFMVYLQKENIIDESGMPKERFSAEFPKEGPSILRIQQVVRGDSAAYFCASSLSGTSDEQFFGPGTRLTVL.

The chain links TRBV19 to TRBJ1-5; D ambiguous. The CDR3 spans 12 residues. Germline V CDR1 and CDR2: LNHDA, SQIVND (reference sequence). Between the trimmed V and J ends, which lost 11 bases and 1 base, there was a span of 9 bases. CDR3 nucleotides: TGTGCCGCGTCTAAAAGCAATCAGCCCCAGCATTTT. This gives the protein CAASKSNQPQHF.

V is TRBV10-3 and J is TRBJ1-2, with 7 bases aligning to TRBD1. Trimming cost V 0 bases and J 7 bases; bases outside gene matches: 11. The CDR3 spans 16 residues. The germline V gene encodes CDR1 ENHRY and CDR2 SYGVKD. The CDR3 spells CAISESWTGHSGGYTF. Here the CDR3 DNA reads TGTGCCATCAGTGAGTCCTGGACAGGCCACTCGGGTGGCTACACCTTC.

This chain links TRBV7-2 with TRBJ2-7; D might be TRBD1 (6 bases). The CDR3 is 15 residues long. V lost 2 bases to trimming and J lost 3 bases, with 14 bases between them. CDR1 and CDR2 (germline): SGHTA, FQGNSA. DNA of the CDR3: TGTGCCAGCAGCTTACTCAACAGGGCCTACTACGAGCAGTACTTC. It encodes CASSLLNRAYYEQYF.

The chain carries TRBV19 and TRBJ2-7; the D gene is possibly TRBD1 (5 bases). V lost 5 bases, J lost 1 base, and 12 bases lay in between. CDR1 and CDR2 from the germline V gene are LNHDA and SQIVND (reference sequence). The CDR3 is 14 residues long. The CDR3 coding sequence is TGTGCCAGTAGTCCCCAGGGTAGTTCCTACGAGCAGTACTTC. It encodes CASSPQGSSYEQYF.

The rearrangement links TRBV15 to TRBJ1-1, with D possibly matching TRBD1 (6 bases). The V gene's germline CDR1 is LNHNV and CDR2 YYDKDF (reference sequence). The CDR3 covers 18 residues. Trimming took off 2 bases at V and 1 base at J, with 20 bases between the two ends. CDR3 residues: CATSRPAARGGGNTEAFF. CDR3 nucleotide sequence: TGTGCCACCAGCAGACCCGCCGCGAGGGGAGGGGGGAACACTGAAGCTTTCTTT.

V gene TRBV5-6 combines with J gene TRBJ1-6; 9 bases map to TRBD1. The germline V gene encodes CDR1 SGHDT and CDR2 YYEEEE. V lost 4 bases, J lost 7 bases, and 6 bases stayed unmatched. The CDR3 covers 15 residues. CDR3 nucleotide sequence: TGTGCCAGCAGCCGGGGGACAGGGTTGAATTCACCCCTCCACTTT. It is translated as CASSRGTGLNSPLHF.

V and J are TRBV11-2 and TRBJ2-7; no reliable D call. The germline CDR1 and CDR2 sequences are SGHAT and FQNNGV. The CDR3 length is 14 residues. Trimming cost V 2 bases and J 0 bases, with 8 bases left between them. CDR3 nucleotides: TGTGCCAGCAGCTTACAGGCCCTCTCCTACGAGCAGTACTTC. Protein sequence: CASSLQALSYEQYF.

Turning to this clone: Germline is not matched at one junction end, which may reflect a read error. V gene TRBV4-1 combines with J gene TRBJ2-3; D is perhaps TRBD2 (7 bases). Germline V gene sequence: CDR1 MGHRA, CDR2 YSYEKL. The CDR3 has 16 residues. DNA for the CDR3: TGCGCCAGCAGCCAAGTCCTTACGGGGGGCACGGATACGCAGTATTTT. It translates to CASSQVLTGGTDTQYF.

The chain couples TRBV29-1 to TRBJ1-1, with 10 bases matching TRBD1. Germline CDR1 reads SQVTM; CDR2 reads ANQGSEA. The length of the CDR3 is 14 residues. J gave up 5 bases and V 1 base, and 4 bases lay outside the gene matches. The CDR3 DNA is TGCAGCGTTGAAGTGGGACAGGGGAGGACTGAAGCTTTCTTT. Translating it yields CSVEVGQGRTEAFF.